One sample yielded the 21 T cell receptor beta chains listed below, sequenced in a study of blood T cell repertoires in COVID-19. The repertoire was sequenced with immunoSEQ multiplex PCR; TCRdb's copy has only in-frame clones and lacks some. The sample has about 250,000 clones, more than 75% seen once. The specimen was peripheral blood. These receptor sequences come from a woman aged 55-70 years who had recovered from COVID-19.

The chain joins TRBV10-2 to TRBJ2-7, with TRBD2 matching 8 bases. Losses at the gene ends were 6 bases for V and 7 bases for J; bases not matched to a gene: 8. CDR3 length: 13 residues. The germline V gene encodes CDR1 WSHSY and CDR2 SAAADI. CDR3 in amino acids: CASRSPASGEQYF. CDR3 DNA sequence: TGCGCCAGCAGATCGCCCGCTAGCGGGGAGCAGTACTTC.

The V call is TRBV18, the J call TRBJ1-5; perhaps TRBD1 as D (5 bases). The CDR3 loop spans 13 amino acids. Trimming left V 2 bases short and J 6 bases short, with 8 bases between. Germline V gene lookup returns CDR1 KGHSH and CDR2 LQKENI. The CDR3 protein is CASSPAQGQPQHF. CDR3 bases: TGTGCCAGCTCACCAGCCCAGGGTCAGCCCCAGCATTTT.

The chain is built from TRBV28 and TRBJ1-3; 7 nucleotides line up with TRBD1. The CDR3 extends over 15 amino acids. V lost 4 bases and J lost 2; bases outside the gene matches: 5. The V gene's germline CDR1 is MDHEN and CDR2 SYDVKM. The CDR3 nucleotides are TGTGCCAGCAGTTCTACAGGGGAAACTGGAAACACCATATATTTT. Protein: CASSSTGETGNTIYF.

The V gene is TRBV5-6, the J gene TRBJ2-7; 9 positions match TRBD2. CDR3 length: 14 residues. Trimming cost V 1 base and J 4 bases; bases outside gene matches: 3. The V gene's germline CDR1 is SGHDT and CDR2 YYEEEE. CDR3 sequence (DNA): TGTGCCAGCAGCTTGTCCGGACTAGCGTACGAGCAGTACTTC. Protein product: CASSLSGLAYEQYF.

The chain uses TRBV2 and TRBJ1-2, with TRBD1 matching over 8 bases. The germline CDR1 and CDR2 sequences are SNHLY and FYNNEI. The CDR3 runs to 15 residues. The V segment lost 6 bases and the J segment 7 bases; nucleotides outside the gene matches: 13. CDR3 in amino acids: CASSQPDRVTSGYTF. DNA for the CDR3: TGTGCCAGCAGCCAACCGGACAGGGTTACCAGTGGCTACACCTTC.

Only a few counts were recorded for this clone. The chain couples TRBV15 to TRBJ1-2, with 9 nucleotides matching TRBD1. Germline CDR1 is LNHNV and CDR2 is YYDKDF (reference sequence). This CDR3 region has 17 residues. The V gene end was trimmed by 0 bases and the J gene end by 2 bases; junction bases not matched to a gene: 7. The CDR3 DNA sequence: TGTGCCACCAGCAGAGATAGGGGACAGGGATTAAACTATGGCTACACCTTC. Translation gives CATSRDRGQGLNYGYTF.

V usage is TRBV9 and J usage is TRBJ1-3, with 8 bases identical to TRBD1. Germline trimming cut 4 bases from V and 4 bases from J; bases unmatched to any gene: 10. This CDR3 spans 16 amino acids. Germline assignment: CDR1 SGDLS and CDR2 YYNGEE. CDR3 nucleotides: TGTGCCAGCAGCCCCAGACAGGGGCCGGGGGGAAACACCATATATTTT. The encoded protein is CASSPRQGPGGNTIYF. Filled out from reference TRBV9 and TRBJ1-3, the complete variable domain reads DSGVTQTPKHLITATGQRVTLRCSPRSGDLSVYWYQQSLDQGLQFLIQYYNGEERAKGNILERFSAQQFPDLHSELNLSSLELGDSALYFCASSPRQGPGGNTIYFGEGSWLTVV.

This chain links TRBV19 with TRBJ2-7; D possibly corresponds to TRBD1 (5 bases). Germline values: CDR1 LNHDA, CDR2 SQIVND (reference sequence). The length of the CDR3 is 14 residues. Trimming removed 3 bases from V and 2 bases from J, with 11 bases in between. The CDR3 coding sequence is TGTGCCAGTAGTATCCTCCAGGGTCCCTACGAGCAGTACTTC. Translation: CASSILQGPYEQYF.

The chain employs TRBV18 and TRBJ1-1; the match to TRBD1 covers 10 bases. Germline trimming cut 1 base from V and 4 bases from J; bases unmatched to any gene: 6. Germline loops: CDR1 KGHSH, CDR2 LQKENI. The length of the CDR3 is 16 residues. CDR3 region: CASSPRNRDRGTEAFF. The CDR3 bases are TGTGCCAGCTCACCACGCAACCGGGACAGGGGCACTGAAGCTTTCTTT.

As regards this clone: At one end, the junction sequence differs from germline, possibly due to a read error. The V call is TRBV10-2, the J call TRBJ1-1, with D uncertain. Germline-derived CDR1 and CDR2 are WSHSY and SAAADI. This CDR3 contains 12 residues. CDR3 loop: CASSELDTEAFF. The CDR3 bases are TGCGCCAGCAGTGAACTTGACACCGAAGCTTTCTTT.

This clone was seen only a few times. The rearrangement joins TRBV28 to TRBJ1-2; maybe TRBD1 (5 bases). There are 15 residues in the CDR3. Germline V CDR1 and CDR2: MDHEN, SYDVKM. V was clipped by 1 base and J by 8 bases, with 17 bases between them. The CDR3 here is CASSLFGDRLQGYTF. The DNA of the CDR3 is TGTGCCAGCAGTTTATTCGGAGACAGACTTCAGGGCTACACCTTC.

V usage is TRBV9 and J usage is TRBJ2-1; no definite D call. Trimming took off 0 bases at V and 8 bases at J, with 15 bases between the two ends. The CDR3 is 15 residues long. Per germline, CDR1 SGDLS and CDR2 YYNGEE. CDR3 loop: CASSVDPVRPYEQFF. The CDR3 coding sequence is TGTGCCAGCAGCGTAGATCCTGTTCGTCCTTATGAGCAGTTCTTC.

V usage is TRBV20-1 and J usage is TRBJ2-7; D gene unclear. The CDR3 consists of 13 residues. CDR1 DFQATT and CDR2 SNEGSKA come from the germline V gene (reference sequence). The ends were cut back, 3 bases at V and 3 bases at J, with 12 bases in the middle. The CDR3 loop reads CSASRLGNYEQYF. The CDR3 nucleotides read TGCAGTGCTAGTAGGCTGGGCAACTACGAGCAGTACTTC.

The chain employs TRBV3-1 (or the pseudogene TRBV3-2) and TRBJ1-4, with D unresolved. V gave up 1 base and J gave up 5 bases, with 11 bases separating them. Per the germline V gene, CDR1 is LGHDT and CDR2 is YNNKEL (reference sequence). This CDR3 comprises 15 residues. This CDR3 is CASSQGAGYNEKLFF. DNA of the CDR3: TGTGCCAGCAGCCAAGGGGCAGGTTACAATGAAAAACTGTTTTTT.

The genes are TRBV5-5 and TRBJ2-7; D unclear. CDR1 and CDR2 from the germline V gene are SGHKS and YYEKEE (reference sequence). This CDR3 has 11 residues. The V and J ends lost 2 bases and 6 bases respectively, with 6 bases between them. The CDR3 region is CASSLVSEQYF. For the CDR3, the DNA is TGTGCCAGCAGCTTAGTGAGCGAGCAGTACTTC.

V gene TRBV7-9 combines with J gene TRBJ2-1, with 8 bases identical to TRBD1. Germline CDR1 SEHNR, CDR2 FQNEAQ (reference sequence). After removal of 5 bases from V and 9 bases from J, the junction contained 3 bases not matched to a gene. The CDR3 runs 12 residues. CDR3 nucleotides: TGTGCCAGCAGCCAAGACAGGGGTGAGCAGTTCTTC. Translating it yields CASSQDRGEQFF. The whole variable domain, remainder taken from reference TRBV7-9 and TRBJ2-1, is DTGVSQNPRHKITKRGQNVTFRCDPISEHNRLYWYRQTLGQGPEFLTYFQNEAQLEKSRLLSDRFSAERPKGSFSTLEIQRTEQGDSAMYLCASSQDRGEQFFGPGTRLTVL.

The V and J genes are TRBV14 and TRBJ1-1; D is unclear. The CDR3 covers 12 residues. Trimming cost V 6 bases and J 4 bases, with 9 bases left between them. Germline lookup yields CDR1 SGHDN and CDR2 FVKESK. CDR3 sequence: CASSHAGTEAFF. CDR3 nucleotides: TGTGCCAGCAGTCACGCGGGCACTGAAGCTTTCTTT.

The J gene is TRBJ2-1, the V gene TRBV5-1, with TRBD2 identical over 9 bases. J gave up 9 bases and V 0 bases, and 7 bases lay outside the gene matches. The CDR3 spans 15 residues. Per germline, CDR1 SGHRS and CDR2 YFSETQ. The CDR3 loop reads CASSLAGGGAGEQFF. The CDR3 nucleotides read TGCGCCAGCAGCTTGGCAGGCGGGGGGGCCGGTGAGCAGTTCTTC.

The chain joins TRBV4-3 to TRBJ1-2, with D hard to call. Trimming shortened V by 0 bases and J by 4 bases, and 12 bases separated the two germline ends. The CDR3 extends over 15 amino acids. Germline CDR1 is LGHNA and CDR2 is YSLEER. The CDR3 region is CASSQEALFVYGYTF. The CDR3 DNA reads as TGCGCCAGCAGCCAAGAGGCCCTCTTTGTCTATGGCTACACCTTC.

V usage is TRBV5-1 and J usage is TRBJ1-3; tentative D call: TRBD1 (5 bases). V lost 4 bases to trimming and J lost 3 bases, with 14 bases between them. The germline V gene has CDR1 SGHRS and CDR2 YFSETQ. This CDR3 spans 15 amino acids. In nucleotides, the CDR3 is TGCGCCAGCAGCGCCGGTTGGACACTTGGAAACACCATATATTTT. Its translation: CASSAGWTLGNTIYF.

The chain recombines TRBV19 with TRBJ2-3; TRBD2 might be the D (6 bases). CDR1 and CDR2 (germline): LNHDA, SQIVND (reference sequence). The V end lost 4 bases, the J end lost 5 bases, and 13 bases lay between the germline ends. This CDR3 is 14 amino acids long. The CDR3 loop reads CASSKLLALDTQYF. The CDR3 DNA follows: TGTGCCAGTAGTAAATTGCTAGCGCTAGATACGCAGTATTTT.